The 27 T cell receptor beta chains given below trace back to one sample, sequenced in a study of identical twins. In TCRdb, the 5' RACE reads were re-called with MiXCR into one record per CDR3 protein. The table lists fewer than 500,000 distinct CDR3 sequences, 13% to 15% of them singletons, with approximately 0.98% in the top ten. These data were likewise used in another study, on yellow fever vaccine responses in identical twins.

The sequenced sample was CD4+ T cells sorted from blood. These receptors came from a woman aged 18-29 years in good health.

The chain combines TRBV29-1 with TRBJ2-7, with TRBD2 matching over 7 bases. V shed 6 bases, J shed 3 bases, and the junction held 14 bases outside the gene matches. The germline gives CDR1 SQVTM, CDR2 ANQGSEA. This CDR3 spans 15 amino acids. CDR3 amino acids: CSVNVGAGVNYEQYF. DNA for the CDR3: TGCAGCGTAAATGTTGGGGCGGGAGTAAACTACGAGCAGTACTTC.

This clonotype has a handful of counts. The CDR3 DNA reads as TGTGCCAGCAGCCCCCGGGACAGGGAGTCGAATGAGCAGTTCTTC. It translates to CASSPRDRESNEQFF. V is TRBV9 and J is TRBJ2-1; 9 bases are a match to TRBD1. Germline V CDR1 and CDR2: SGDLS, YYNGEE. The CDR3 totals 15 residues. Trimming cost V 4 bases and J 7 bases; bases outside gene matches: 9. Full variable domain (outside the CDR3, taken from reference TRBV9 and TRBJ2-1): DSGVTQTPKHLITATGQRVTLRCSPRSGDLSVYWYQQSLDQGLQFLIQYYNGEERAKGNILERFSAQQFPDLHSELNLSSLELGDSALYFCASSPRDRESNEQFFGPGTRLTVL.

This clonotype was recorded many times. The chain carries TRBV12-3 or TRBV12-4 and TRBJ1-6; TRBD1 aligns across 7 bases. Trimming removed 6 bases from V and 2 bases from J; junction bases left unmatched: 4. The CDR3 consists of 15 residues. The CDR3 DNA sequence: TGTGCCAGCAGCCCAGGGACAGCCTATAATTCACCCCTCCACTTT. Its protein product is CASSPGTAYNSPLHF.

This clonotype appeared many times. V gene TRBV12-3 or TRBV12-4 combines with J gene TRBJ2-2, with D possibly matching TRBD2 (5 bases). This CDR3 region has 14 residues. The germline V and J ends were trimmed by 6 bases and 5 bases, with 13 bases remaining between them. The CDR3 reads CASSPGLMTGELFF. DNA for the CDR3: TGTGCCAGCAGCCCTGGACTTATGACCGGGGAGCTGTTTTTT.

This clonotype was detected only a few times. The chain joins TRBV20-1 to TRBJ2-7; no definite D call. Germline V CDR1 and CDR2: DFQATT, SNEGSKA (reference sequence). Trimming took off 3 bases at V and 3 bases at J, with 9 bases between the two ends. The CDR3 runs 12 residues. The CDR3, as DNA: TGCAGTGCTAGGGAGTTCAGCTACGAGCAGTACTTC. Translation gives CSAREFSYEQYF.

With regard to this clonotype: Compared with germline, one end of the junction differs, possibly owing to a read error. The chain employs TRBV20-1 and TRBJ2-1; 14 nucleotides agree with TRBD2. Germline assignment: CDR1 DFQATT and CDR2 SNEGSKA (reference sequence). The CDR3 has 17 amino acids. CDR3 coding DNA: TGCTGTGCTGGGACTAGCGGGAGTATAAGGTCCTACAATGAGCAGTTCTTC. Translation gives CCAGTSGSIRSYNEQFF.

The chain's CDR3 is CAISEKGTGGYEQYF. In nucleotides, the CDR3 is TGTGCCATCAGTGAGAAAGGGACAGGGGGCTACGAGCAGTACTTC. The V call is TRBV10-3, the J call TRBJ2-7; 11 bases map to TRBD1. The trim removed 2 bases at V and 3 bases at J, leaving 3 bases unmatched. This CDR3 is built from 15 residues. The germline V gene encodes CDR1 ENHRY and CDR2 SYGVKD.

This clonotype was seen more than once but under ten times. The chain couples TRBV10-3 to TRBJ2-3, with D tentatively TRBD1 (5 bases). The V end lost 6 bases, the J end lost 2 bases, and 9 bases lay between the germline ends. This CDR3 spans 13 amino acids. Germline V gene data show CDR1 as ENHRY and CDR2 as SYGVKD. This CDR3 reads CAIRGPSTDTQYF. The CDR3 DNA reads TGTGCCATCAGGGGGCCTTCCACAGATACGCAGTATTTT.

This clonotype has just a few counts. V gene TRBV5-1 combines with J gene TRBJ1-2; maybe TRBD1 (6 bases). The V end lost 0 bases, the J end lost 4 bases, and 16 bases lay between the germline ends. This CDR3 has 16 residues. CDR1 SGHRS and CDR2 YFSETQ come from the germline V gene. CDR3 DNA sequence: TGCGCCAGCAGCTTGGGATACCGGGACACTGGCTATGGCTACACCTTC. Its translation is CASSLGYRDTGYGYTF.

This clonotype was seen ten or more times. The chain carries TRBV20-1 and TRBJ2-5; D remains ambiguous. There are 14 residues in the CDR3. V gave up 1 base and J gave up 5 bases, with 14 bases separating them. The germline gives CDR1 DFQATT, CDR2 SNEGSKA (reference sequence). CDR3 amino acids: CSARVPGSGETQYF. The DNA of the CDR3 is TGCAGTGCTAGAGTCCCCGGGTCCGGGGAGACCCAGTACTTC.

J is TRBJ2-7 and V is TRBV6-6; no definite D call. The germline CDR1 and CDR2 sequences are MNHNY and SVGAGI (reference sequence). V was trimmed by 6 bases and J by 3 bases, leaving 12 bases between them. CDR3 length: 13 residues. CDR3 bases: TGTGCCAGCAGATTGGGCCTTGGCTACGAGCAGTACTTC. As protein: CASRLGLGYEQYF.

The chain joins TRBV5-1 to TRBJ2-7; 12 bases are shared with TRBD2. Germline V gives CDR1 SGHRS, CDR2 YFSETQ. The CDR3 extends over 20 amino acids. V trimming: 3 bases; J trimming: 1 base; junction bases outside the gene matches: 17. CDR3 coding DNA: TGCGCCAGCAGCTACTCCTCGACTAGCGGGAGTTGGGCATGGTCCTACGAGCAGTACTTC. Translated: CASSYSSTSGSWAWSYEQYF.

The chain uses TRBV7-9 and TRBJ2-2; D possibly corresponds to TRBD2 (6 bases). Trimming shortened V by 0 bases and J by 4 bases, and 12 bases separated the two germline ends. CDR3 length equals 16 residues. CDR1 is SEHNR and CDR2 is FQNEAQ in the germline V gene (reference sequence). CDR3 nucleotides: TGTGCCAGCAGCTTAGCATCGGGACTCCGCACCGGGGAGCTGTTTTTT. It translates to CASSLASGLRTGELFF.

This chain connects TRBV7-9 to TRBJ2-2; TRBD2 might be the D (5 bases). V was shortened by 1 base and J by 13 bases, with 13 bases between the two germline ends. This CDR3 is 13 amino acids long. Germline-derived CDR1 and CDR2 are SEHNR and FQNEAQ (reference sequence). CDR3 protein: CASSLESLRGLFF. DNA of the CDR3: TGTGCCAGCAGCTTAGAATCTCTACGGGGGCTGTTTTTT.

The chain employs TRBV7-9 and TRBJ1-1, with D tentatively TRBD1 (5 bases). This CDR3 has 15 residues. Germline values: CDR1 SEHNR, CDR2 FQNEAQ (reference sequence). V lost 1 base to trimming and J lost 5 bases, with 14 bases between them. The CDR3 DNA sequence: TGTGCCAGCAGCTTAGGCCGGGGACCGGGGACTGAAGCTTTCTTT. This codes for CASSLGRGPGTEAFF.

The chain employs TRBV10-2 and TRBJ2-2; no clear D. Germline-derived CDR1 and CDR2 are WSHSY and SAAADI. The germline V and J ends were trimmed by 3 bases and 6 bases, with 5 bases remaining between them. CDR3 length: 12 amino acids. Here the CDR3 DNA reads TGCGCCAGCAGTGATATCCCCGGGGAGCTGTTTTTT. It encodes CASSDIPGELFF.

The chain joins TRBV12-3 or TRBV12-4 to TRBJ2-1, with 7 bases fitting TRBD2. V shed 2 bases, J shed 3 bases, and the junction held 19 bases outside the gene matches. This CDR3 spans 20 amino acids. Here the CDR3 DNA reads TGTGCCAGCAGTTTATCTTCGGGCGGGGGATACATTACCCTCTACAATGAGCAGTTCTTC. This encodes CASSLSSGGGYITLYNEQFF.

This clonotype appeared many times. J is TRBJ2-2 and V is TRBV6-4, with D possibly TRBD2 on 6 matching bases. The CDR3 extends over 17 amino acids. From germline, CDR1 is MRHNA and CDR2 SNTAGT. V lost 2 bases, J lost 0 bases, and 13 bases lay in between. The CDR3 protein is CASSDRPPGANTGELFF. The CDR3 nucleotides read TGTGCCAGCAGTGACCGCCCCCCGGGAGCGAACACCGGGGAGCTGTTTTTT.

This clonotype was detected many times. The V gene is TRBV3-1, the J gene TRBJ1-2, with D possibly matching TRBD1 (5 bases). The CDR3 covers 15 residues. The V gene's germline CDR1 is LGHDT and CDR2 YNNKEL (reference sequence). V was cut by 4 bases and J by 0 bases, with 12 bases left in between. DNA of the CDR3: TGTGCCAGCAGCCCGGGGCTCAGACCTAACTATGGCTACACCTTC. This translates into CASSPGLRPNYGYTF. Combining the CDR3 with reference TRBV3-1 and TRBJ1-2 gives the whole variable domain DTAVSQTPKYLVTQMGNDKSIKCEQNLGHDTMYWYKQDSKKFLKIMFSYNNKELIINETVPNRFSPKSPDKAHLNLHINSLELGDSAVYFCASSPGLRPNYGYTFGSGTRLTVV.

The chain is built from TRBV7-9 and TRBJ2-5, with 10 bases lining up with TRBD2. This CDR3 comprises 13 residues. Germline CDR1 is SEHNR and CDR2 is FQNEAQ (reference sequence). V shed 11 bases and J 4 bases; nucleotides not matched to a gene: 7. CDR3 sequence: CAGGLAAGETQYF. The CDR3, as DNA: TGTGCCGGAGGACTAGCGGCCGGAGAGACCCAGTACTTC.

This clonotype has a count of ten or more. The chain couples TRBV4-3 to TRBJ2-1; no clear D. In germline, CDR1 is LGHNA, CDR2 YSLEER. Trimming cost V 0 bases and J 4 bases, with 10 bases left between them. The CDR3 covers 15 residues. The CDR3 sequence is CASSQDATTYNEQFF. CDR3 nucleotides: TGCGCCAGCAGCCAAGATGCGACAACGTACAATGAGCAGTTCTTC.

The CDR3 DNA sequence: TGTGCCAGCTCACCACCGTACCAGGGGGCTGAAGCTTTCTTT. Translated: CASSPPYQGAEAFF. This rearrangement joins TRBV18 to TRBJ1-1, with 7 bases that match TRBD1. Germline V gene sequence: CDR1 KGHSH, CDR2 LQKENI. J lost 6 bases, V lost 0 bases, and 4 bases had no gene match. The CDR3 loop spans 14 amino acids.

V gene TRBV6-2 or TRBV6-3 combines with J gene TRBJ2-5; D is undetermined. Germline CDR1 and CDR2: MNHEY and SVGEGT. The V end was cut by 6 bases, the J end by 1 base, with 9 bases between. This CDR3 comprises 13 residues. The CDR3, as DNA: TGTGCCAGCAGGGTGACTGTCCAAGAGACCCAGTACTTC. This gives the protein CASRVTVQETQYF.

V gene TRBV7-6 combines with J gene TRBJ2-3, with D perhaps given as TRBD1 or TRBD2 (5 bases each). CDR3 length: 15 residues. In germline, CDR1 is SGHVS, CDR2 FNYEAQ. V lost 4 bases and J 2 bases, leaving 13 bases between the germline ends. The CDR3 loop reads CASSSGRVDTDTQYF. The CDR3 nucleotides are TGTGCCAGCAGCTCGGGACGGGTCGACACAGATACGCAGTATTTT.

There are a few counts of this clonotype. For the CDR3, the DNA is TGTGCCAGCAGCGTAGAGGGGACTCCACGGTACGAGCAGTACTTC. This gives the protein CASSVEGTPRYEQYF. This chain connects TRBV9 to TRBJ2-7, with TRBD2 as a possible D gene (6 bases). The CDR3 runs 15 residues. Germline V gene lookup returns CDR1 SGDLS and CDR2 YYNGEE. V was shortened by 0 bases and J by 4 bases, with 14 bases between the two germline ends.

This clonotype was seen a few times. CDR3 DNA: TGTGCCAGCAGCCATGGGGGAACTACAGATACGCAGTATTTT. Amino acids: CASSHGGTTDTQYF. This chain joins TRBV3-1 and TRBJ2-3, with D possibly called TRBD1 or TRBD2 (5 bases each). The germline V gene encodes CDR1 LGHDT and CDR2 YNNKEL (reference sequence). V dropped 3 bases and J dropped 3 bases, with 10 bases sitting between them. CDR3 length: 14 amino acids.

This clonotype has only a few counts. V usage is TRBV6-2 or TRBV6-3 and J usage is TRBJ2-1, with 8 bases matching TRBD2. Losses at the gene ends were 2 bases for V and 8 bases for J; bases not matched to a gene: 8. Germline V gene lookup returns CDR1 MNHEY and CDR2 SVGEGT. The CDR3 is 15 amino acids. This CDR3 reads CASSYPTSGVDEQFF. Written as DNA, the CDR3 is TGTGCCAGCAGTTACCCAACTAGCGGCGTTGATGAGCAGTTCTTC.